Listed below are T cell receptor beta chains from one sample, sequenced in a study of siplizumab effects on memory and regulatory T cells. The protocol was immunoSEQ multiplex PCR, while the TCRdb copy is restricted to in-frame clones and leaves out a portion. The sample has some 81,000 clones, 95% seen once; the top ten hold around 20%. The sequenced sample was CD8+ T cells sorted from blood. These receptors were collected from a human donor in good health. The CDR3 runs from the conserved cysteine through the conserved F or W. Fields, in order: CDR3 protein, J gene, clone size, V gene. Clone size is given for some rows only: seen once, a few or many times, or a class if the clone is expanded.

CDR3aa: CASPRDFYSYNEQFF
j_gene: TRBJ2-1
abundance: once
v_gene: TRBV30

CDR3aa: CASSPGTSGRQQFF
j_gene: TRBJ2-1
abundance: .
v_gene: TRBV9

CDR3aa: CSVEYLEPGGTEAFF
j_gene: TRBJ1-1
abundance: .
v_gene: TRBV29-1

CDR3aa: CASSVGRQTEQFF
j_gene: TRBJ2-1
abundance: once
v_gene: TRBV10-1

CDR3aa: CASSEGRGTEAFF
j_gene: TRBJ1-1
abundance: .
v_gene: TRBV10-2

CDR3aa: CASSFLNTEAFF
j_gene: TRBJ1-1
abundance: .
v_gene: TRBV7-8

CDR3aa: CASRAKGAPYEQYF
j_gene: TRBJ2-7
abundance: many
v_gene: TRBV6-5

CDR3aa: CASTSGRARNEQFF
j_gene: TRBJ2-1
abundance: .
v_gene: TRBV5-1

CDR3aa: CASSTPGTSTGELFF
j_gene: TRBJ2-2
abundance: .
v_gene: TRBV7-3

CDR3aa: CASSLSGAYEQYF
j_gene: TRBJ2-7
abundance: once
v_gene: TRBV27

CDR3aa: CATSRAGLAYEQFF
j_gene: TRBJ2-1
abundance: .
v_gene: TRBV15

CDR3aa: CATSRQRTGPQETQYF
j_gene: TRBJ2-5
abundance: .
v_gene: TRBV15

CDR3aa: CASSVEAQGGRETQYF
j_gene: TRBJ2-5
abundance: .
v_gene: TRBV9

CDR3aa: CASRGLAAYNEQFF
j_gene: TRBJ2-1
abundance: .
v_gene: TRBV25-1

CDR3aa: CASSYGGAPEAFF
j_gene: TRBJ1-1
abundance: .
v_gene: TRBV25-1

CDR3aa: CASSPLTAVGETQYF
j_gene: TRBJ2-5
abundance: .
v_gene: TRBV4-1

CDR3aa: CASSEIVGGIAGGETQYF
j_gene: TRBJ2-5
abundance: .
v_gene: TRBV6-1

CDR3aa: CASSQDRVVVSTAGDEQFF
j_gene: TRBJ2-1
abundance: .
v_gene: TRBV14

CDR3aa: CASSFARRVYEQYF
j_gene: .
abundance: once
v_gene: TRBV28

CDR3aa: CASSALEPTGTVEAFF
j_gene: TRBJ1-1
abundance: once
v_gene: TRBV13

CDR3aa: CASSDGDNYGYTF
j_gene: TRBJ1-2
abundance: .
v_gene: TRBV6-1

CDR3aa: CASSSYTLAGGSEDEQFF
j_gene: TRBJ2-1
abundance: .
v_gene: TRBV7-3

CDR3aa: CSVFQGINEKLFF
j_gene: TRBJ1-4
abundance: .
v_gene: TRBV29-1

CDR3aa: CASSPGLAGRYTQYF
j_gene: TRBJ2-3
abundance: .
v_gene: TRBV11-2

CDR3aa: CSVGVLGGELFF
j_gene: TRBJ2-2
abundance: .
v_gene: TRBV29-1

CDR3aa: CASRWTSFYNEQFF
j_gene: TRBJ2-1
abundance: .
v_gene: TRBV5-1

CDR3aa: CASSPQDSSTDTQYF
j_gene: TRBJ2-3
abundance: .
v_gene: TRBV18

CDR3aa: CASSEALLLGRGSGNTIYF
j_gene: TRBJ1-3
abundance: .
v_gene: TRBV2

CDR3aa: CASQSGGLKSNQPQHF
j_gene: TRBJ1-5
abundance: .
v_gene: TRBV27

CDR3aa: CASSLSIATINEQFF
j_gene: TRBJ2-1
abundance: .
v_gene: TRBV27

CDR3aa: CASSSTPGGLPEQYF
j_gene: TRBJ2-7
abundance: .
v_gene: TRBV14